This is a list of T cell receptor beta chains from one sample in a study of blood T cell repertoires in COVID-19. Method: immunoSEQ multiplex PCR; TCRdb's copy keeps in-frame clones and lacks some. Of a few hundred thousand clones listed, more than 85% are singletons. The sample was PBMCs or T cells enriched from blood (not recorded which). The receptors were sampled from a woman in her 40s who had been exposed to COVID-19. The CDR3 runs from the conserved cysteine through the conserved F or W. The D gene is left open where the match is weak. The listing skips clone size in some rows; elsewhere it reads once, few, many or a size class.

size	J	D	V	CDR3	DNA
.	TRBJ2-3	TRBD2	TRBV18	CASSLLAVTTDTQYF	TGTGCCAGCTCACTGCTAGCGGTTACCACAGATACGCAGTATTTT
once	TRBJ2-1	TRBD2	TRBV4-3	CASRRGASYNEQFF	TGCGCCAGCAGGCGGGGGGCCTCCTACAATGAGCAGTTCTTC
.	TRBJ2-2	TRBD1	TRBV10-3	CASRDRDGRELFF	TGTGCCAGTCGAGACAGGGACGGCAGGGAGCTGTTTTTT
.	TRBJ1-2	TRBD1	TRBV19	CASRLQGAEYGYTF	TGTGCCAGTAGACTACAGGGGGCCGAATATGGCTACACCTTC
.	TRBJ1-2	.	TRBV19	CASSMGVLSDF	TGTGCCAGTAGTATGGGAGTCCTCTCTGACTTC
.	TRBJ2-1	TRBD2	TRBV27	CASRAGIAGTMVEQFF	TGTGCCAGCAGAGCCGGAATAGCGGGAACTATGGTTGAGCAGTTCTTC
.	TRBJ2-1	.	TRBV7-3	CASSLIPSPGEQFF	TGTGCCAGCAGCTTAATACCCTCGCCGGGTGAGCAGTTCTTC
.	TRBJ1-2	.	TRBV20-1	CSASARLGGNYGYTF	TGCAGTGCTAGTGCCCGGCTGGGGGGAAACTATGGCTACACCTTC
.	TRBJ1-3	.	TRBV10-2	CASSETAGNTIYF	TGCGCCAGCAGTGAGACGGCTGGAAACACCATATATTTT
.	TRBJ1-2	.	TRBV3-1/TRBV3-2	CASSTHASGALKGDGYTF	TGTGCCAGCAGTACGCACGCTTCCGGAGCCCTAAAAGGAGATGGCTACACCTTC
.	TRBJ2-1	TRBD2	TRBV11-2	CASSLEASGTHNEQFF	TGTGCCAGCAGCTTAGAGGCTAGCGGGACTCACAATGAGCAGTTCTTC
.	TRBJ2-5	.	TRBV20-1	CSASLGGTQYF	TGCAGTGCTAGTTTAGGAGGTACCCAGTACTTC
.	TRBJ1-1	.	TRBV29-1	CSVEDRRGNTEAFF	TGCAGCGTTGAAGATCGAAGGGGAAACACTGAAGCTTTCTTT
.	TRBJ2-7	TRBD2	TRBV27	CASSWTSGRVPYEQYF	TGTGCCAGCAGTTGGACTAGCGGGAGGGTCCCCTACGAGCAGTACTTC
.	TRBJ1-2	.	TRBV5-4	CASSLVGQTHGYTF	TGTGCCAGCAGCTTGGTCGGACAGACACATGGCTACACCTTC
once	TRBJ1-2	.	TRBV6-5	CASSDPQRGGGYTF	TGTGCCAGCAGCGACCCCCAAAGAGGGGGTGGCTACACCTTC
.	TRBJ1-1	.	TRBV10-3	CAISATGNTEAFF	TGTGCCATCAGTGCTACAGGGAACACTGAAGCTTTCTTT
.	TRBJ2-5	TRBD1	TRBV7-2	CASSFHELGQEQETQYF	TGTGCCAGCAGCTTTCATGAACTTGGACAGGAACAAGAGACCCAGTACTTC
.	TRBJ2-7	TRBD1	TRBV27	CASSPRRGTGGEQYF	TGTGCCAGCAGCCCTCGCCGTGGGACAGGGGGGGAGCAGTACTTC
.	TRBJ1-5	.	TRBV5-8	CASSYLRGNSNQPQHF	TGTGCCAGCAGCTACTTGAGGGGGAATAGCAATCAGCCCCAGCATTTT
.	TRBJ1-1	.	TRBV30	CAWSVVHSKNTEAFF	TGTGCCTGGAGTGTAGTCCACTCAAAGAACACTGAAGCTTTCTTT
.	TRBJ1-2	TRBD1	TRBV20-1	CSASGDRTYGYTF	TGCAGTGCTAGTGGGGACAGGACCTATGGCTACACCTTC
.	TRBJ1-2	.	TRBV21-1	CASSKAQEYTTLNYGYTF	TGTGCCAGCAGCAAAGCGCAGGAATATACCACTCTTAACTATGGCTACACCTTC
once	TRBJ1-6	TRBD1	TRBV5-1	CASSPETGNNSPLHF	TGCGCCAGCAGCCCTGAGACAGGGAATAATTCACCCCTCCACTTT
.	TRBJ1-6	.	TRBV11-3	CASSRQMYSPLHF	TGTGCCAGCAGCCGACAGATGTATTCACCCCTCCACTTT
.	TRBJ1-2	TRBD1	TRBV7-9	CASSLSSGGLNYGYTF	TGTGCCAGCAGCTTATCTTCAGGGGGCCTTAACTATGGCTACACCTTC
.	TRBJ1-5	.	TRBV11-2	CASSLEGAGSNQPQHF	TGTGCCAGCAGCTTAGAAGGGGCGGGGAGCAATCAGCCCCAGCATTTT
.	TRBJ1-4	TRBD1	TRBV7-9	CASSQGQGNEKLFF	TGTGCCAGCAGCCAAGGACAGGGGAATGAAAAACTGTTTTTT
.	TRBJ2-3	TRBD2	TRBV7-2	CASSVGGTRLLVTQYF	TGTGCCAGCAGCGTGGGCGGGACTAGGCTCCTCGTTACGCAGTATTTT
.	TRBJ1-5	.	TRBV6-2/TRBV6-3	CASSNGLTQPQHF	TGTGCCAGCAGTAACGGGTTAACTCAGCCCCAGCATTTT
once	TRBJ1-3	.	TRBV19	CASSGLLLPRSGNTIYF	TGTGCCAGTTCCGGACTCCTCCTTCCCCGCTCTGGAAACACCATATATTTT
.	TRBJ1-1	.	TRBV7-2	CASSLLENTEAFF	TGTGCCAGCAGCTTATTAGAGAACACTGAAGCTTTCTTT
once	TRBJ1-1	.	TRBV5-3	CARSLRPGLTMNTEAFF	TGTGCCAGAAGCTTGCGTCCGGGACTGACCATGAACACTGAAGCTTTCTTT
.	TRBJ1-5	.	TRBV7-2	CASSSRGGNQPQHF	TGTGCCAGCAGCTCGCGCGGGGGCAATCAGCCCCAGCATTTT
.	TRBJ2-7	.	TRBV11-3	CASSVRGGEVTYEQYF	TGTGCCAGCAGCGTTAGGGGTGGAGAGGTTACCTACGAGCAGTACTTC
.	TRBJ2-1	.	TRBV19	CASSVEGALNEQFF	TGTGCCAGTAGTGTGGAGGGGGCCCTCAATGAGCAGTTCTTC
.	TRBJ1-1	.	TRBV18	CASSPGGIAGRNTEAFF	TGTGCCAGCTCACCAGGAGGGATTGCAGGGAGGAACACTGAAGCTTTCTTT
once	TRBJ2-3	.	TRBV3-1/TRBV3-2	CASSQVLGEADTQYF	TGTGCCAGCAGCCAAGTTCTAGGGGAGGCAGATACGCAGTATTTT
.	TRBJ1-1	.	TRBV18	CASSPKEGTEAFF	TGTGCCAGCTCACCCAAGGAGGGCACTGAAGCTTTCTTT
.	TRBJ1-2	TRBD1	TRBV6-6	CASRGGTGQGNEGYTF	TGTGCCAGCCGGGGGGGAACTGGACAGGGGAATGAAGGCTACACCTTC
.	TRBJ1-1	.	TRBV9	CASSASEGKAFF	TGTGCCAGCAGCGCCTCGGAGGGGAAAGCTTTCTTT
.	TRBJ2-7	TRBD2	TRBV7-6	CASSPTRRLAGGVYEQYF	TGTGCCAGCAGCCCAACCCGGCGACTAGCGGGAGGGGTCTACGAGCAGTACTTC